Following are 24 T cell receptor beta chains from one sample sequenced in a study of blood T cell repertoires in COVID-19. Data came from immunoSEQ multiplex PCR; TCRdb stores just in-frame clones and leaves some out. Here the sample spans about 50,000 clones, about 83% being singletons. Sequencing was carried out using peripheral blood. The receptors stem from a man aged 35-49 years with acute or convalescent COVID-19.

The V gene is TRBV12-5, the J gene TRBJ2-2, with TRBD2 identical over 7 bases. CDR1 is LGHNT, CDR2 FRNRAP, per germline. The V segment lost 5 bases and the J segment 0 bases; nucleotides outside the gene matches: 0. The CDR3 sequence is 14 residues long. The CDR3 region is CASGSGANTGELFF. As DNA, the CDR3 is TGTGCTAGTGGTAGCGGGGCGAACACCGGGGAGCTGTTTTTT. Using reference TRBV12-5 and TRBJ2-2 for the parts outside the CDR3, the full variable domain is DARVTQTPRHKVTEMGQEVTMRCQPILGHNTVFWYRQTMMQGLELLAYFRNRAPLDDSGMPKDRFSAEMPDATLATLKIQPSEPRDSAVYFCASGSGANTGELFFGEGSRLTVL.

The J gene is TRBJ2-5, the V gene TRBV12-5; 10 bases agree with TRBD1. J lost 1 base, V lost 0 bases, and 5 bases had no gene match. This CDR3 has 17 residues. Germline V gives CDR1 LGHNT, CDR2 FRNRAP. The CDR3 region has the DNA TGTGCTAGTGGTTTGGTAGAGACAGGGGGCCCCCAAGAGACCCAGTACTTC. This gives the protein CASGLVETGGPQETQYF. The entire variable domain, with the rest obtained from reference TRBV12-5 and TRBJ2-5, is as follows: DARVTQTPRHKVTEMGQEVTMRCQPILGHNTVFWYRQTMMQGLELLAYFRNRAPLDDSGMPKDRFSAEMPDATLATLKIQPSEPRDSAVYFCASGLVETGGPQETQYFGPGTRLLVL.

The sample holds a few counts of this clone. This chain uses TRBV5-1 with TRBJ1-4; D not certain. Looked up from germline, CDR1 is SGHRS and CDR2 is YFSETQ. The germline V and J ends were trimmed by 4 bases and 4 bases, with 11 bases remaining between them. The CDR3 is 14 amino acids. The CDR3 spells CASSPNTDNEKLFF. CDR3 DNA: TGCGCCAGCAGCCCAAACACAGATAATGAAAAACTGTTTTTT.

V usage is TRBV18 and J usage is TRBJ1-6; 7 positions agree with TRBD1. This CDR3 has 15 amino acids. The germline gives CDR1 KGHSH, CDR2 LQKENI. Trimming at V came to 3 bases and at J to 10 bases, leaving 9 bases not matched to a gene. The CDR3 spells CASSPQEGAGSPLHF. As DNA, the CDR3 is TGTGCCAGCTCACCTCAGGAGGGGGCAGGATCACCCCTCCACTTT.

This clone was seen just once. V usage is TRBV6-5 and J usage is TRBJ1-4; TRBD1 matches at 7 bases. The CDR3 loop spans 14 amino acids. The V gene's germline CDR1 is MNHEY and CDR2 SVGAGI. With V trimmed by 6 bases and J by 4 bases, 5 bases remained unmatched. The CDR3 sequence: CASRGGSLNEKLFF. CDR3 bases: TGTGCCAGCAGAGGGGGCTCCCTTAATGAAAAACTGTTTTTT.

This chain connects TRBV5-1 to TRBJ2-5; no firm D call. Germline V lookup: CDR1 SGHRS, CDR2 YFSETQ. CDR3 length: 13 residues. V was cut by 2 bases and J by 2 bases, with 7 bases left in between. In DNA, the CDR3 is TGCGCCAGCAGCTTCACTAAACAAGAGACCCAGTACTTC. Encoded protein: CASSFTKQETQYF.

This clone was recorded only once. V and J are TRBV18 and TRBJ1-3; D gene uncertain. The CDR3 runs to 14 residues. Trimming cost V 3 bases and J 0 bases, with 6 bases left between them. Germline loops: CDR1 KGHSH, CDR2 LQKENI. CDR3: CASSPQDSGNTIYF. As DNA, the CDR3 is TGTGCCAGCTCACCTCAGGACTCTGGAAACACCATATATTTT.

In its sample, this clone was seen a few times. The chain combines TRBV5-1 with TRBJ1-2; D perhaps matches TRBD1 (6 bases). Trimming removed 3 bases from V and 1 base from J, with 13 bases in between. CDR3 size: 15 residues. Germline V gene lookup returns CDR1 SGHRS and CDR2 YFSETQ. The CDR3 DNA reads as TGCGCCAGCAGCTCTACAGGGACGGATAACTATGGCTACACCTTC. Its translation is CASSSTGTDNYGYTF.

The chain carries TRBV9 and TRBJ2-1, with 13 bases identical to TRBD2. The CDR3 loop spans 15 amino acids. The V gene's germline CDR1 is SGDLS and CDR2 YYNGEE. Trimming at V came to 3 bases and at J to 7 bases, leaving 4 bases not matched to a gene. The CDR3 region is CASSATSGRVNEQFF. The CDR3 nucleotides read TGTGCCAGCAGCGCTACTAGCGGGAGGGTGAATGAGCAGTTCTTC.

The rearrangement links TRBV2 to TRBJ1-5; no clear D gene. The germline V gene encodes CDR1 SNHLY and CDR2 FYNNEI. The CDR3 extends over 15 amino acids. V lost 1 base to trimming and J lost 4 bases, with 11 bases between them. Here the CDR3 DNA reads TGTGCCAGCAGTGAAGTCCGGGGATCGAATCAGCCCCAGCATTTT. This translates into CASSEVRGSNQPQHF.

CDR3 amino acids: CASSPGGYNNEKLFF. For the CDR3, the DNA is TGTGCCAGCAGCCCAGGGGGCTATAATAATGAAAAACTGTTTTTT. The J gene is TRBJ1-4, the V gene TRBV7-8; 8 nucleotides align to TRBD1. The CDR3 length is 15 residues. Germline V gene lookup returns CDR1 SGHVS and CDR2 FQNEAQ. V dropped 5 bases and J dropped 4; count of bases not matched to a gene: 6.

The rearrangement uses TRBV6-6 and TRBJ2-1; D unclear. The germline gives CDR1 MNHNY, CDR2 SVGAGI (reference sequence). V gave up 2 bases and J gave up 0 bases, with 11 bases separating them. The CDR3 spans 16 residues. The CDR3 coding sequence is TGTGCCAGCAGTTACAGTGAAATTAGCTCCTACAATGAGCAGTTCTTC. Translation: CASSYSEISSYNEQFF.

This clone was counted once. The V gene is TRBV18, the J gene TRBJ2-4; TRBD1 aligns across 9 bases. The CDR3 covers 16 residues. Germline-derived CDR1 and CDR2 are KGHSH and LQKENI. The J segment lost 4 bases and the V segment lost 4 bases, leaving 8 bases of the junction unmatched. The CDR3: CASSLGTGQKKNIQYF. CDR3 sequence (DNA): TGTGCCAGCTCACTAGGGACAGGGCAGAAAAAAAACATTCAGTACTTC. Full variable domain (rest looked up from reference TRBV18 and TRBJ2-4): NAGVMQNPRHLVRRRGQEARLRCSPMKGHSHVYWYRQLPEEGLKFMVYLQKENIIDESGMPKERFSAEFPKEGPSILRIQQVVRGDSAAYFCASSLGTGQKKNIQYFGAGTRLSVL.

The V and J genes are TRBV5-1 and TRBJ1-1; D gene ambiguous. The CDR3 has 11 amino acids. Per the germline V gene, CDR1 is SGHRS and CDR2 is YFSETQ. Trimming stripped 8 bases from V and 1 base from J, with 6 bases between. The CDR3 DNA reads TGCGCCAGTCGACAGAACACTGAAGCTTTCTTT. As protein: CASRQNTEAFF.

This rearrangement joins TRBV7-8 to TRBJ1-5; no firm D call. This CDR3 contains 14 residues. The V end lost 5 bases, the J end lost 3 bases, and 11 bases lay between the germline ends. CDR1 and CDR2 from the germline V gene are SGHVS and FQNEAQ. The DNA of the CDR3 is TGTGCCAGCAGCGGGAGCAGCATCAATCAGCCCCAGCATTTT. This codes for CASSGSSINQPQHF. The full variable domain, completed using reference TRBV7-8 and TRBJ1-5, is GAGVSQSPRYKVAKRGQDVALRCDPISGHVSLFWYQQALGQGPEFLTYFQNEAQLDKSGLPSDRFFAERPEGSVSTLKIQRTQQEDSAVYLCASSGSSINQPQHFGDGTRLSIL.

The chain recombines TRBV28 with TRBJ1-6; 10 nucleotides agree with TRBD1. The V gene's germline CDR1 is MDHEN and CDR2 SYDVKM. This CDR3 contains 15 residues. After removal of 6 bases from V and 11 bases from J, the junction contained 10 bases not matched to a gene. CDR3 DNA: TGTGCCAGCAGCTCGGGACAGGGGTTTTATCCACCCCTCCACTTT. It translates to CASSSGQGFYPPLHF.

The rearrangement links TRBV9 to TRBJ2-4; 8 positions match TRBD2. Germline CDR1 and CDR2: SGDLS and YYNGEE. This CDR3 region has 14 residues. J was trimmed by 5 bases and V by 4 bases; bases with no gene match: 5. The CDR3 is CASSPGTRQNIQYF. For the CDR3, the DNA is TGTGCCAGCAGCCCCGGGACTAGGCAAAACATTCAGTACTTC.

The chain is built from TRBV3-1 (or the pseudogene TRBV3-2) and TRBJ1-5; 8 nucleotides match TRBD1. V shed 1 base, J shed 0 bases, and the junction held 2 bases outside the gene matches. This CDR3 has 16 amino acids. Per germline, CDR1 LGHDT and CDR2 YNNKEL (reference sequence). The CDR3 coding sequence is TGTGCCAGCAGCCAAGCAGGGGGCTATAGCAATCAGCCCCAGCATTTT. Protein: CASSQAGGYSNQPQHF.

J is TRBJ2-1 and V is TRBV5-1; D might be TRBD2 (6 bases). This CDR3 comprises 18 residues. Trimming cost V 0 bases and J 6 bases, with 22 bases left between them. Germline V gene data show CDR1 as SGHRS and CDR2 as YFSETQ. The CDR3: CASSLVGSGLRVTNEQFF. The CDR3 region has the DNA TGCGCCAGCAGCTTGGTTGGCTCGGGACTCCGCGTTACCAATGAGCAGTTCTTC.

Here the CDR3 reads CASRVSLADTEAFF. CDR3 DNA: TGTGCCAGCAGGGTAAGCCTGGCGGACACTGAAGCTTTCTTT. This chain links TRBV6-5 with TRBJ1-1, with D unclear. This CDR3 region has 14 residues. Trimming took off 6 bases at V and 3 bases at J, with 14 bases between the two ends. Germline V lookup: CDR1 MNHEY, CDR2 SVGAGI.

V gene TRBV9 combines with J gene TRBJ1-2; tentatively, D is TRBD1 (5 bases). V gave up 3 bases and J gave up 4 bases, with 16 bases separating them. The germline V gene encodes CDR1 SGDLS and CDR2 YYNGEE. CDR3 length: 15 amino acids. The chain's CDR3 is CASSAGGNDGYGYTF. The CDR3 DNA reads TGTGCCAGCAGCGCCGGGGGGAACGACGGCTATGGCTACACCTTC.

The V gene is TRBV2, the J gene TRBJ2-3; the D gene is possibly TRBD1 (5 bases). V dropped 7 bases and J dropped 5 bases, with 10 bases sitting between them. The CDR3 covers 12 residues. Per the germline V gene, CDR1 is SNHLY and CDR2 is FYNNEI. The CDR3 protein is CASMSQGDTQYF. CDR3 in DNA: TGTGCCAGCATGTCCCAGGGAGATACGCAGTATTTT. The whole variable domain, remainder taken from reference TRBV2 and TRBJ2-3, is EPEVTQTPSHQVTQMGQEVILRCVPISNHLYFYWYRQILGQKVEFLVSFYNNEISEKSEIFDDQFSVERPDGSNFTLKIRSTKLEDSAMYFCASMSQGDTQYFGPGTRLTVL.

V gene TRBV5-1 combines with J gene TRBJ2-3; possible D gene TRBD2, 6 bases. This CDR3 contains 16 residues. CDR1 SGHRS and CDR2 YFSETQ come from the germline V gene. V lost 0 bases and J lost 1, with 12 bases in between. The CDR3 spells CASSLGGTHGTDTQYF. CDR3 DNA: TGCGCCAGCAGCTTGGGCGGGACCCACGGCACAGATACGCAGTATTTT.

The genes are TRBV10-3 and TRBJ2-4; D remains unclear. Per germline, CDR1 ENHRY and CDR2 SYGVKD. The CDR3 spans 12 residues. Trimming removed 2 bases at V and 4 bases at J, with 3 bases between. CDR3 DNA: TGTGCCATCAGTGAGCCGAAAAACATTCAGTACTTC. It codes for CAISEPKNIQYF.